The 28 T cell receptor beta chains below all came from one sample that was sequenced in a study of cytomegalovirus exposure and HLA in healthy donors. Both 60 Vbeta primers and 13 Jbeta primers went into the PCR. Generated by immunoSEQ multiplex PCR, the TCRdb table keeps only in-frame clones and is missing some. The table for this sample gives 50,000 to 80,000 clones. Material: PBMCs. The receptors derive from a woman between 18 and 30 years old in good health and CMV-seronegative.

The chain has TRBV30 and TRBJ2-7; D is uncertain. The V end lost 5 bases, the J end lost 3 bases, and 8 bases lay between the germline ends. The CDR3 runs 11 residues. CDR1 and CDR2 from the germline V gene are GTSNPN and SVGIG (reference sequence). Here the CDR3 reads CAWDTGYEQYF. In DNA form, the CDR3 reads TGTGCCTGGGACACCGGCTACGAGCAGTACTTC.

The chain employs TRBV30 and TRBJ2-7; 10 nucleotides line up with TRBD1. The CDR3 covers 14 residues. Germline V lookup: CDR1 GTSNPN, CDR2 SVGIG (reference sequence). The J segment lost 6 bases and the V segment lost 5 bases, leaving 10 bases of the junction unmatched. The CDR3 region has the DNA TGTGCCTGGGGGCCCCGGGACAGGGGACCCGAGCAGTACTTC. Its protein is CAWGPRDRGPEQYF.

The J gene is TRBJ2-2, the V gene TRBV1; TRBD1 is the table's D call, not checked against the DNA. TRBV1 is shown as a pseudogene. The CDR3 has 15 residues. This chain's CDR3 is CTSSDRDRDAGELFF. In DNA, the CDR3 is TGCACCAGCAGCGACCGGGACAGGGATGCCGGGGAGCTGTTTTTT.

The chain couples TRBV19 to TRBJ1-1; unclear D gene. This CDR3 region has 13 residues. CDR1 and CDR2 from the germline V gene are LNHDA and SQIVND (reference sequence). V dropped 5 bases and J dropped 1 base, with 8 bases sitting between them. The CDR3: CASSAQPNTEAFF. CDR3 bases: TGTGCCAGTAGTGCACAGCCGAACACTGAAGCTTTCTTT.

The chain is built from TRBV6-5 and TRBJ1-5; no firm D call. This CDR3 is 15 amino acids long. The V end lost 0 bases, the J end lost 5 bases, and 11 bases lay between the germline ends. Germline assignment: CDR1 MNHEY and CDR2 SVGAGI. CDR3 nucleotide sequence: TGTGCCAGCAGTTACTCGAATCGGGGAGATCAGCCCCAGCATTTT. Encoded protein: CASSYSNRGDQPQHF.

J is TRBJ1-1 and V is TRBV29-1; no firm D call. V dropped 5 bases and J dropped 3 bases, with 7 bases sitting between them. There are 11 residues in the CDR3. Germline loops: CDR1 SQVTM, CDR2 ANQGSEA. Here the CDR3 reads CSVLPDTEAFF. DNA of the CDR3: TGCAGCGTTCTCCCAGACACTGAAGCTTTCTTT. The full variable domain, its missing parts supplied by reference TRBV29-1 and TRBJ1-1, is SAVISQKPSRDICQRGTSLTIQCQVDSQVTMMFWYRQQPGQSLTLIATANQGSEATYESGFVIDKFPISRPNLTFSTLTVSNMSPEDSSIYLCSVLPDTEAFFGQGTRLTVV.

The CDR3, as DNA: TGTGCCAGCAGCGACAACAATGAGCAGTTCTTC. Protein: CASSDNNEQFF. This chain uses TRBV7-3 with TRBJ2-1; D call uncertain. The CDR3 contains 11 residues. V was pared by 5 bases and J by 5 bases, with 4 bases between. Per germline, CDR1 SGHTA and CDR2 FQGTGA.

J is TRBJ1-3 and V is TRBV6-1, with TRBD1 as a possible D gene (5 bases). Per germline, CDR1 MNHNS and CDR2 SASEGT. The CDR3 is made up of 15 amino acids. The V end was cut by 7 bases, the J end by 4 bases, with 17 bases between. The CDR3 nucleotides are TGTGCCAGCACTCCAATTGCAGGGCCAGGAAACACCATATATTTT. Translating it yields CASTPIAGPGNTIYF.

This chain joins TRBV6-1 and TRBJ1-6; TRBD1 might be the D (6 bases). The germline V gene encodes CDR1 MNHNS and CDR2 SASEGT. The V end lost 6 bases, the J end lost 0 bases, and 6 bases lay between the germline ends. The CDR3 sequence is 14 residues long. The CDR3, as DNA: TGTGCCAGCAGGGACAGCTCCTATAATTCACCCCTCCACTTT. It encodes CASRDSSYNSPLHF.

V and J are TRBV30 and TRBJ2-1, with D possibly matching TRBD2 (5 bases). The CDR3 is 12 amino acids. CDR1 and CDR2 (germline): GTSNPN, SVGIG (reference sequence). V was trimmed by 4 bases and J by 9 bases, leaving 13 bases between them. The DNA of the CDR3 is TGTGCCTGGACCACGATGGGAGCTGAGCAGTTCTTC. Translation: CAWTTMGAEQFF. Combining the CDR3 with reference TRBV30 and TRBJ2-1 gives the whole variable domain SQTIHQWPATLVQPVGSPLSLECTVEGTSNPNLYWYRQAAGRGLQLLFYSVGIGQISSEVPQNLSASRPQDRQFILSSKKLLLSDSGFYLCAWTTMGAEQFFGPGTRLTVL.

This chain uses TRBV30 with TRBJ1-2, with 8 bases fitting TRBD1. The length of the CDR3 is 15 residues. Germline CDR1 reads GTSNPN; CDR2 reads SVGIG (reference sequence). After removal of 2 bases from V and 7 bases from J, the junction contained 12 bases not matched to a gene. The CDR3 region has the DNA TGTGCCTGGAGTACAACCCCTCAGGGGGCAACTGGCTACACCTTC. Protein product: CAWSTTPQGATGYTF.

With respect to this clone: The junction and the germline gene differ at one end; a read error may be behind it. The J gene is TRBJ1-1, the V gene TRBV2, with 7 bases lining up with TRBD1. This CDR3 region has 14 residues. The V gene's germline CDR1 is SNHLY and CDR2 FYNNEI. CDR3 in amino acids: CASTEGTAAEEAFF. The CDR3 DNA is TGTGCCAGCACTGAAGGGACAGCCGCTGAGGAAGCTTTCTTT.

The chain uses TRBV4-1 and TRBJ2-7; a possible D gene is TRBD1 (7 bases). The CDR3 spans 15 residues. CDR1 MGHRA and CDR2 YSYEKL come from the germline V gene. The germline V and J ends were trimmed by 5 bases and 2 bases, with 16 bases remaining between them. CDR3 nucleotides: TGCGCCAGCAGCAAGGAGGGACAGATCACCTACGAGCAGTACTTC. Translation gives CASSKEGQITYEQYF.

This chain links TRBV4-2 with TRBJ2-5; 7 bases map to TRBD2. The CDR3 loop spans 14 amino acids. With V trimmed by 2 bases and J by 5 bases, 5 bases remained unmatched. Germline V lookup: CDR1 LGHNA, CDR2 YNFKEQ. CDR3 in amino acids: CASSQLGEGETQYF. The CDR3 DNA reads TGTGCCAGCAGCCAATTAGGGGAGGGGGAGACCCAGTACTTC.

The genes are TRBV2 and TRBJ1-4; 8 bases align to TRBD1. The CDR3 totals 12 residues. Germline V gene lookup returns CDR1 SNHLY and CDR2 FYNNEI. V lost 3 bases and J lost 10; bases outside the gene matches: 1. CDR3 amino acids: CASSEGTGKLFF. The CDR3 DNA sequence: TGTGCCAGCAGTGAGGGGACAGGAAAACTGTTTTTT.

The V and J genes are TRBV6-1 and TRBJ2-1; D possibly corresponds to TRBD1 (7 bases). This CDR3 has 16 amino acids. The germline V gene encodes CDR1 MNHNS and CDR2 SASEGT. Trimming took 2 bases from V and 2 from J, leaving 13 bases between them. CDR3 coding DNA: TGTGCCAGCAGTGAAATGGCAGGGGGGACCTACAATGAGCAGTTCTTC. This encodes CASSEMAGGTYNEQFF.

The V and J genes are TRBV9 and TRBJ2-7; weak D call: TRBD2 (6 bases). This CDR3 spans 15 amino acids. Germline values: CDR1 SGDLS, CDR2 YYNGEE. The ends were cut back, 0 bases at V and 0 bases at J, with 10 bases in the middle. The CDR3 spells CASSVGAGTSYEQYF. In nucleotides, the CDR3 is TGTGCCAGCAGCGTAGGGGCGGGGACCTCCTACGAGCAGTACTTC.

The gene calls are TRBV19 and TRBJ2-7, with D perhaps matching TRBD1 (5 bases). The CDR3 covers 13 residues. Trimming took 3 bases from V and 6 from J, leaving 12 bases between them. Germline CDR1 is LNHDA and CDR2 is SQIVND (reference sequence). CDR3 region: CASSMAGKSEQYF. The CDR3, as DNA: TGTGCCAGTAGTATGGCAGGGAAGAGCGAGCAGTACTTC. Looking up the rest from reference TRBV19 and TRBJ2-7 gives the full variable domain: DGGITQSPKYLFRKEGQNVTLSCEQNLNHDAMYWYRQDPGQGLRLIYYSQIVNDFQKGDIAEGYSVSREKKESFPLTVTSAQKNPTAFYLCASSMAGKSEQYFGPGTRLTVT.

The chain is built from TRBV4-1 and TRBJ2-7, with TRBD2 matching over 8 bases. This CDR3 region has 15 residues. The germline V gene encodes CDR1 MGHRA and CDR2 YSYEKL. The V segment lost 1 base and the J segment 5 bases; nucleotides outside the gene matches: 7. CDR3 loop: CASSQAQREFDEQYF. Here the CDR3 DNA reads TGCGCCAGCAGCCAAGCGCAGCGGGAGTTCGACGAGCAGTACTTC.

V gene TRBV4-1 combines with J gene TRBJ2-6, with 8 nucleotides matching TRBD1. The CDR3 is made up of 16 amino acids. The V gene end was trimmed by 5 bases and the J gene end by 3 bases; junction bases not matched to a gene: 6. Germline V gives CDR1 MGHRA, CDR2 YSYEKL. For the CDR3, the DNA is TGCGCCAGCAGCAGGCAGGGGGCTGGTGGGGCCAACGTCCTGACTTTC. Protein sequence: CASSRQGAGGANVLTF.

CDR3 nucleotide sequence: TGTGCCAGCGAGAAGCGGAGGTCCCGGGGCTACACCTTC. Translated: CASEKRRSRGYTF. This chain links TRBV9 with TRBJ1-2; D remains ambiguous. This CDR3 is 13 amino acids long. The V and J ends lost 7 bases and 8 bases respectively, with 18 bases between them. Germline V gene data show CDR1 as SGDLS and CDR2 as YYNGEE.

This chain uses TRBV4-2 with TRBJ1-6; a weak D match, TRBD1 (5 bases). This CDR3 has 13 residues. The germline gives CDR1 LGHNA, CDR2 YNFKEQ. Trimming cost V 3 bases and J 10 bases, with 10 bases left between them. CDR3 bases: TGTGCCAGCAGCCAGGGGGGACTATCACCCCTCCACTTT. As protein: CASSQGGLSPLHF.

The CDR3 DNA is TGTGCCAGCAGTATACAGCAGAATCAGCCCCAGCATTTT. As protein: CASSIQQNQPQHF. This chain joins TRBV6-5 and TRBJ1-5; D unclear. Germline CDR1 MNHEY, CDR2 SVGAGI. This CDR3 region has 13 residues. V lost 5 bases to trimming and J lost 4 bases, with 9 bases between them.

The V and J genes are TRBV2 and TRBJ2-7; 10 nucleotides match TRBD1. This CDR3 contains 14 residues. V was clipped by 6 bases and J by 9 bases; unmatched bases: 11. CDR1 SNHLY and CDR2 FYNNEI come from the germline V gene. The CDR3 loop reads CASRTRDRGFMQYF. The CDR3 bases are TGTGCCAGCAGGACCCGGGACAGGGGTTTTATGCAGTACTTC.

The chain combines TRBV2 with TRBJ2-5, with 7 bases matching TRBD1. The CDR3 has 14 amino acids. CDR1 is SNHLY, CDR2 FYNNEI, per germline. V was pared by 4 bases and J by 4 bases, with 6 bases of the junction left unmatched. CDR3: CASSGDRPPETQYF. CDR3 nucleotide sequence: TGTGCCAGCAGTGGGGACAGACCCCCAGAGACCCAGTACTTC.

The CDR3 region has the DNA TGTGCCAGCAGCTCCCCCGAGGACACTGAAGCTTTCTTT. This codes for CASSSPEDTEAFF. The chain employs TRBV5-4 and TRBJ1-1; no clear D. The V gene's germline CDR1 is SGHNT and CDR2 YYREEE (reference sequence). This CDR3 has 13 residues. Trimming left V 3 bases short and J 3 bases short, with 9 bases between. Together with reference TRBV5-4 and TRBJ1-1, the CDR3 gives the full variable domain: ETGVTQSPTHLIKTRGQQVTLRCSSQSGHNTVSWYQQALGQGPQFIFQYYREEENGRGNFPPRFSGLQFPNYSSELNVNALELDDSALYLCASSSPEDTEAFFGQGTRLTVV.

The V gene is TRBV19, the J gene TRBJ1-1; 8 bases fit TRBD1. CDR3 length: 14 amino acids. Germline V gene data show CDR1 as LNHDA and CDR2 as SQIVND (reference sequence). Germline trimming cut 5 bases from V and 2 bases from J; bases unmatched to any gene: 4. CDR3 bases: TGTGCCAGTAGTCCGGGGACAGGTAACACTGAAGCTTTCTTT. As protein: CASSPGTGNTEAFF.

The V and J genes are TRBV25-1 and TRBJ1-3, with D possibly TRBD1 on 6 matching bases. This CDR3 is 15 amino acids long. V lost 8 bases, J lost 3 bases, and 17 bases lay in between. Germline V CDR1 and CDR2: MGHDK, SYGVNS. The CDR3 DNA sequence: TGTGCCAGCGAGCAGGTCAGGGGTGTTGGAAACACCATATATTTT. Translation gives CASEQVRGVGNTIYF.